Included here is one T cell receptor beta chain sequence, with context. The repertoire was sequenced with immunoSEQ multiplex PCR; TCRdb's copy has only in-frame clones and lacks some. Seen here are 85,000 to 90,000 clones, approximately 90% observed once, and the top ten hold 1.9%. These data originate in a study of T cells in tuberculosis. The ends were cut back, 8 bases at V and 4 bases at J, with 17 bases in the middle. Germline loops: CDR1 MNHEY, CDR2 SVGAGI. The CDR3 loop spans 15 amino acids. Sorting used thawed, overnight-rested PBMC stained with anti-CD3, a viability dye and GMM-loaded CD1B tetramer. The lipid loaded on the CD1B tetramers was C32 glucose monomycolate from Rhodococcus equi.

The TCR originated in an adult woman with latent tuberculosis. The sample was CD1b-GMM tetramer-negative cells sorted from PBMCs. The chain links TRBV6-5 to TRBJ2-2; D is perhaps TRBD2 (6 bases). CDR3 coding DNA: TGTGCCAGCCGTATTCGGAGGGGCGGCACCGGGGAGCTGTTTTTT. Encoded protein: CASRIRRGGTGELFF.